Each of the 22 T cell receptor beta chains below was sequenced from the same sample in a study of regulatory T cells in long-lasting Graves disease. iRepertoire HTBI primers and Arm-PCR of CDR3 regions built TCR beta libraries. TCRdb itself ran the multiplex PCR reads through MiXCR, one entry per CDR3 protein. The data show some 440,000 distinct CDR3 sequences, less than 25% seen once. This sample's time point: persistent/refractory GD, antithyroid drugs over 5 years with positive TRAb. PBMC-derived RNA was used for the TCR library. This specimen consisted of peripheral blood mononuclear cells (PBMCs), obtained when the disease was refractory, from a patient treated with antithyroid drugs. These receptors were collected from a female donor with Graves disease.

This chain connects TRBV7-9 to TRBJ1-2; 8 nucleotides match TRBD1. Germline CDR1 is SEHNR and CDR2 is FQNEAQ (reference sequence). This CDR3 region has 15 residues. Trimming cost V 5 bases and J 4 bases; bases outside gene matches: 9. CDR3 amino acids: CASSQSGQGAYGYTF. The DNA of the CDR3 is TGTGCCAGCAGCCAATCCGGGCAGGGGGCCTATGGCTACACCTTC.

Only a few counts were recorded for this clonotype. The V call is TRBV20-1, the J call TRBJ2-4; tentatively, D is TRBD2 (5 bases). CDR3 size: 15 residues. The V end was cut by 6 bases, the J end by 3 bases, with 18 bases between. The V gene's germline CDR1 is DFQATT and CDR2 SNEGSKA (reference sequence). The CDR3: CSATERVGFKNIQYF. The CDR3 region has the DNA TGCAGTGCCACGGAGAGGGTGGGGTTCAAAAACATTCAGTACTTC.

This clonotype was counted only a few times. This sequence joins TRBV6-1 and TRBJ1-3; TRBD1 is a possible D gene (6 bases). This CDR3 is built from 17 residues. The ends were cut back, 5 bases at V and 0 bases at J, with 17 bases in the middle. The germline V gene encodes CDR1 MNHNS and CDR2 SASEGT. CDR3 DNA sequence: TGTGCCAGCAGTCGGGAGGGGGTATATTACTCTGGAAACACCATATATTTT. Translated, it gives CASSREGVYYSGNTIYF.

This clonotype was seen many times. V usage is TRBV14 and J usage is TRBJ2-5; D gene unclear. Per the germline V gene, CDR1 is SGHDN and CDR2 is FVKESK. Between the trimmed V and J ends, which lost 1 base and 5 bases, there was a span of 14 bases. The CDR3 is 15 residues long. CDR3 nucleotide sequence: TGTGCCAGCAGCCAAGGTATTCTCCGCCTGGAGACCCAGTACTTC. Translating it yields CASSQGILRLETQYF.

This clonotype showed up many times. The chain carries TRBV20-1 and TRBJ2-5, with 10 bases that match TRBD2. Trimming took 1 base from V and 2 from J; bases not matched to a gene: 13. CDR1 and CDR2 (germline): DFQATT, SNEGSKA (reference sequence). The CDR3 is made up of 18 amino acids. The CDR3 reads CSARASGSKSTPQETQYF. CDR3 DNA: TGCAGTGCTAGAGCTAGCGGGAGTAAATCGACACCTCAAGAGACCCAGTACTTC.

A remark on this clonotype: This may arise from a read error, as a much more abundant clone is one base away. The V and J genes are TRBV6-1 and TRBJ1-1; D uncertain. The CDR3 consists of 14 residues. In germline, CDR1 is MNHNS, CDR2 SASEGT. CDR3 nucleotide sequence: TGTACCAGCAGTCCCGCTAGGGTAGGGACTGAAGCTTTCTTT. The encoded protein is CTSSPARVGTEAFF.

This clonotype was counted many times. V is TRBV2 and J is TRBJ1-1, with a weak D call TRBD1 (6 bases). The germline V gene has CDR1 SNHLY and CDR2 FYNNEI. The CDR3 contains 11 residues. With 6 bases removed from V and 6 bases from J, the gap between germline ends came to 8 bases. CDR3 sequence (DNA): TGTGCCAGCAGGGGGGCCCCTGAAGCTTTCTTT. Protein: CASRGAPEAFF.

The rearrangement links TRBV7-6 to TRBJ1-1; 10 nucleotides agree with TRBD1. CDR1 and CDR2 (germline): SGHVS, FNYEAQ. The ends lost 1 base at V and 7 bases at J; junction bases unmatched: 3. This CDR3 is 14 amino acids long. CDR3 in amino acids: CASSLVTGGVEAFF. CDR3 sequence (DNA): TGTGCCAGCAGCTTAGTGACAGGGGGCGTTGAAGCTTTCTTT.

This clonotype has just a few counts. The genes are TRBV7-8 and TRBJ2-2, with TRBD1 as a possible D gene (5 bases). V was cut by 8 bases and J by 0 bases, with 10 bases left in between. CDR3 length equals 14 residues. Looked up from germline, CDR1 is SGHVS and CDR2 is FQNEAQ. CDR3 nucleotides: TGTGCCAGCCTGGGGCAGACGAACACCGGGGAGCTGTTTTTT. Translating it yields CASLGQTNTGELFF.

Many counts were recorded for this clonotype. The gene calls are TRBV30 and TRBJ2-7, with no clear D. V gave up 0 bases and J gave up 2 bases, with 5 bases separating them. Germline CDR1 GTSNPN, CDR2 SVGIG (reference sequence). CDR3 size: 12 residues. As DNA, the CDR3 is TGTGCCTGGAGTGTCACAACCTACGAGCAGTACTTC. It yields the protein CAWSVTTYEQYF.

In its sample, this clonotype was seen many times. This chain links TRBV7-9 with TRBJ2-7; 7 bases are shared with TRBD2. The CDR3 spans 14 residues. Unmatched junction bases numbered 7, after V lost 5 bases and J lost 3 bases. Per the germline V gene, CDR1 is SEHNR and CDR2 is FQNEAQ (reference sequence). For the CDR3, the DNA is TGTGCCAGCAGCGACGAGCGGGGATTCTACGAGCAGTACTTC. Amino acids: CASSDERGFYEQYF. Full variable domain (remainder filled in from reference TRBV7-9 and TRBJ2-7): DTGVSQNPRHKITKRGQNVTFRCDPISEHNRLYWYRQTLGQGPEFLTYFQNEAQLEKSRLLSDRFSAERPKGSFSTLEIQRTEQGDSAMYLCASSDERGFYEQYFGPGTRLTVT.

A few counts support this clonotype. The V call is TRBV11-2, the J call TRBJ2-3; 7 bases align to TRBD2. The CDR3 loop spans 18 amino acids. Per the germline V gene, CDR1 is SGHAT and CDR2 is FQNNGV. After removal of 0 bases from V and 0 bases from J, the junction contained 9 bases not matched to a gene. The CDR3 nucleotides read TGTGCCAGCAGCTTAGATAGGAGACTAGCCCAAAGCACAGATACGCAGTATTTT. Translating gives CASSLDRRLAQSTDTQYF.

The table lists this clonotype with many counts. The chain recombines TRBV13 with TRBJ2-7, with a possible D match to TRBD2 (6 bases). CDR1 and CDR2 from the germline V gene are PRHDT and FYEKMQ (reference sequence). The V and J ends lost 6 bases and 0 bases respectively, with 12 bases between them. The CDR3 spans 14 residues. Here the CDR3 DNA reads TGTGCCAGCAGGAGGCAGGGAGGCTCCTACGAGCAGTACTTC. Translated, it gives CASRRQGGSYEQYF. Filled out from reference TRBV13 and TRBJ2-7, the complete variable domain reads AAGVIQSPRHLIKEKRETATLKCYPIPRHDTVYWYQQGPGQDPQFLISFYEKMQSDKGSIPDRFSAQQFSDYHSELNMSSLELGDSALYFCASRRQGGSYEQYFGPGTRLTVT.

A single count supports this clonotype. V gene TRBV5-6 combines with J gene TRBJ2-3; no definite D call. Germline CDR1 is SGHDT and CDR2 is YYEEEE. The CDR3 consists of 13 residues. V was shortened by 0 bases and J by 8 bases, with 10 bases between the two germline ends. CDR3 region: CASSLALGLTQYF. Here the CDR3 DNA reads TGTGCCAGCAGCTTGGCTCTAGGGCTTACGCAGTATTTT.

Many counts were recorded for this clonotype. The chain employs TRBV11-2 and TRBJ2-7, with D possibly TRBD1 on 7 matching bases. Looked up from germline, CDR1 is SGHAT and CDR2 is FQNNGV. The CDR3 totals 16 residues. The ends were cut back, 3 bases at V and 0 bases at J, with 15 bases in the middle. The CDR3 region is CASSFGGGSHSYEQYF. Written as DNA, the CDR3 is TGTGCCAGCAGCTTCGGAGGGGGCTCACACTCCTACGAGCAGTACTTC.

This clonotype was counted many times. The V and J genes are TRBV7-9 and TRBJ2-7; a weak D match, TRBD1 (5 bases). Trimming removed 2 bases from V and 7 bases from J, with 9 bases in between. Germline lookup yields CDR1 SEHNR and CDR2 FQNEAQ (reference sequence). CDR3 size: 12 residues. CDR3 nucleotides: TGTGCCAGCAGCTTAACCCAGGGAGAGCAGTACTTC. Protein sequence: CASSLTQGEQYF.

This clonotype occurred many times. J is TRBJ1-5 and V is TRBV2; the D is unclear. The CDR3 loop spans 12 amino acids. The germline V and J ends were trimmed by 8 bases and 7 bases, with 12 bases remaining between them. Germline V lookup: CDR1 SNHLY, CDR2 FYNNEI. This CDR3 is CASRSLGQPQHF. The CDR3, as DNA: TGTGCCAGCCGAAGCTTGGGGCAGCCCCAGCATTTT.

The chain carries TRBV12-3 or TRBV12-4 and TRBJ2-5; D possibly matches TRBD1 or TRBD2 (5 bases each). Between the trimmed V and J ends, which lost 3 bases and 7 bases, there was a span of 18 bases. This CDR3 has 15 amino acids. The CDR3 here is CASSFYSRGGGTQYF. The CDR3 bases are TGTGCCAGCAGTTTTTATTCCCGCGGTGGGGGGACCCAGTACTTC.

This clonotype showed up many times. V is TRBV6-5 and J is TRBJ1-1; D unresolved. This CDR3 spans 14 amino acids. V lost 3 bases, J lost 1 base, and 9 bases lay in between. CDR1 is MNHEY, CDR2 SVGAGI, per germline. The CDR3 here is CASSYGQQNTEAFF. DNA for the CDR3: TGTGCCAGCAGTTATGGGCAGCAGAACACTGAAGCTTTCTTT.

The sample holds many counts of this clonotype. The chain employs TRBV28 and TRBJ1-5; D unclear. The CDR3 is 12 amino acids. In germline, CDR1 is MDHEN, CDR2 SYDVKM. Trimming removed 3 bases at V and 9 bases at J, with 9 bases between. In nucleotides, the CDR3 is TGTGCCAGCAGTTTGACACCAACGCCCCAGCATTTT. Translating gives CASSLTPTPQHF.

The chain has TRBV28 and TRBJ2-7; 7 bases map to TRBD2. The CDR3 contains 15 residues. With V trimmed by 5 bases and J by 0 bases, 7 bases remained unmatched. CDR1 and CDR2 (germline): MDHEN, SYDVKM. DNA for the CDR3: TGTGCCAGCAGTCGAAGGGCTAGCGGCTCCTACGAGCAGTACTTC. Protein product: CASSRRASGSYEQYF.

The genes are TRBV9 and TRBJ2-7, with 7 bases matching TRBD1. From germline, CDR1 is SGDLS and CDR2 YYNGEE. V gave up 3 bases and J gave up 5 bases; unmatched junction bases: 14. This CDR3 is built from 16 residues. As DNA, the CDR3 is TGTGCCAGCAGCGAAGAATCCGGGACAGCTTTCAACGAGCAGTACTTC. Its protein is CASSEESGTAFNEQYF.